The clone carrying this T cell receptor beta chain showed up just a few times. This record comes from a study of blood T cell repertoires in COVID-19. Overall study context: Researchers got acute and convalescent COVID-19 samples from the United States, Italy and Spain. T cells, B-cell-depleted T cells, or PBMCs supplied cDNA or gDNA.

Only in-frame clones appear in the TCRdb table, and some are missing; sequencing was by immunoSEQ multiplex PCR. This sample has 150,000 to 200,000 clones, with around nine tenths found just once. This CDR3 comprises 13 residues. The germline gives CDR1 DFQATT, CDR2 SNEGSKA (reference sequence). V was pared by 3 bases and J by 4 bases, with 5 bases of the junction left unmatched. The V gene is TRBV20-1, the J gene TRBJ1-2; 7 nucleotides line up with TRBD1. Sequencing was carried out using peripheral blood. The sequence was obtained from a man aged 18 to 30 with active or convalescent COVID-19. The CDR3 region has the DNA TGCAGTGCTAGTCCCCACAGGGGCTATGGCTACACCTTC. Its protein product is CSASPHRGYGYTF.